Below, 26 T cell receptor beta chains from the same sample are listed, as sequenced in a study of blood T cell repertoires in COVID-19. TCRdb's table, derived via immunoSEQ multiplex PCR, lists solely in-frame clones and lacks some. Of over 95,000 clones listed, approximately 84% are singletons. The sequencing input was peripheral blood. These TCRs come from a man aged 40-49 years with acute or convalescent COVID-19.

The CDR3 region is CASSLKTGEGGYTF. CDR3 in DNA: TGCGCCAGCAGCTTAAAGACAGGGGAAGGTGGCTACACCTTC. The chain has TRBV5-1 and TRBJ1-2; 8 nucleotides line up with TRBD1. Germline V gives CDR1 SGHRS, CDR2 YFSETQ. J gave up 7 bases and V 2 bases, and 7 bases lay outside the gene matches. The CDR3 contains 14 residues.

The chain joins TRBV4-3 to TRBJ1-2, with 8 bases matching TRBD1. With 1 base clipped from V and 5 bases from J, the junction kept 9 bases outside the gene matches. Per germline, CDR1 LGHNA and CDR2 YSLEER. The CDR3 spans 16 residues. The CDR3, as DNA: TGCGCCAGCAGCCAAGCCAGGGGGCCTACCCCATATGGCTACACCTTC. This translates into CASSQARGPTPYGYTF.

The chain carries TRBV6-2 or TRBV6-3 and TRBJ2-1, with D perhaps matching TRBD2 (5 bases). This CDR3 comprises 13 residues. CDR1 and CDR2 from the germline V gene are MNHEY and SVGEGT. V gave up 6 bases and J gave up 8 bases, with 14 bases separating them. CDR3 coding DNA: TGTGCCAGCAGCCGGGGAGAATCAGATGAGCAGTTCTTC. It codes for CASSRGESDEQFF.

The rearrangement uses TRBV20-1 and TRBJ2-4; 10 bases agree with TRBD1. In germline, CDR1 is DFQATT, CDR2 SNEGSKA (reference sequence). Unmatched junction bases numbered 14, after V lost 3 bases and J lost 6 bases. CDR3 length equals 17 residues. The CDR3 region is CSASTWTGGGKGNIQYF. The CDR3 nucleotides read TGCAGTGCTAGTACCTGGACAGGGGGTGGGAAGGGAAACATTCAGTACTTC.

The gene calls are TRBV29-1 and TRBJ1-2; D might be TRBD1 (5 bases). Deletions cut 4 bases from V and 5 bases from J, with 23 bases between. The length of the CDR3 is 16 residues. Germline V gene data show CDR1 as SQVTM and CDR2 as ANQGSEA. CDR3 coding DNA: TGCAGCGTTGGTCACAGGCTCGGGGGACCCAATTATGGCTACACCTTC. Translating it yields CSVGHRLGGPNYGYTF.

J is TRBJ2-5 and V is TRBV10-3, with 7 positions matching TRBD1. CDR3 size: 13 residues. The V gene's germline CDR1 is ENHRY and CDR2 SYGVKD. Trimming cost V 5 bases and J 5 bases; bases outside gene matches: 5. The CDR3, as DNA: TGTGCCATCAGTACAACAGGGGAGGAGACCCAGTACTTC. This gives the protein CAISTTGEETQYF.

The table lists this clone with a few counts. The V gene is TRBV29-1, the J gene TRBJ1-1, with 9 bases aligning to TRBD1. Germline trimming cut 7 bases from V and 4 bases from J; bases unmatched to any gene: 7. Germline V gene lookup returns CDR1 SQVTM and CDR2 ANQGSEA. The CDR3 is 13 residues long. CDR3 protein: CSALGQGGTEAFF. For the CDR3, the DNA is TGCAGCGCCCTGGGACAGGGCGGCACTGAAGCTTTCTTT.

The CDR3 coding sequence is TGTGCCAGCAAACAGGGTCTAAACACGGCCATATATTTT. Its protein is CASKQGLNTAIYF. The J gene is TRBJ1-3, the V gene TRBV2, with D perhaps matching TRBD1 (6 bases). V lost 7 bases and J lost 11, with 18 bases in between. The CDR3 spans 13 residues. Looked up from germline, CDR1 is SNHLY and CDR2 is FYNNEI.

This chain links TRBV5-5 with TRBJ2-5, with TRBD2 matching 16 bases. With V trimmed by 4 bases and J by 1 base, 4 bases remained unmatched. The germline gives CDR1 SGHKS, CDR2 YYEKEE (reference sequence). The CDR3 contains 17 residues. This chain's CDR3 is CASSTGTSGGVQETQYF. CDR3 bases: TGTGCCAGCAGCACCGGGACTAGCGGGGGGGTCCAAGAGACCCAGTACTTC. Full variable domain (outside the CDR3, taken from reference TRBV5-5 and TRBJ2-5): DAGVTQSPTHLIKTRGQQVTLRCSPISGHKSVSWYQQVLGQGPQFIFQYYEKEERGRGNFPDRFSARQFPNYSSELNVNALLLGDSALYLCASSTGTSGGVQETQYFGPGTRLLVL.

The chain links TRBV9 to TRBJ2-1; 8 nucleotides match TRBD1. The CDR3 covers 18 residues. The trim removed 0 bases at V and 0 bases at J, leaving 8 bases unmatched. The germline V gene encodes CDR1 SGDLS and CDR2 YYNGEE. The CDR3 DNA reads TGTGCCAGCAGCGTAGGGGCAGGGGGCATAAGCTCCTACAATGAGCAGTTCTTC. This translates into CASSVGAGGISSYNEQFF.

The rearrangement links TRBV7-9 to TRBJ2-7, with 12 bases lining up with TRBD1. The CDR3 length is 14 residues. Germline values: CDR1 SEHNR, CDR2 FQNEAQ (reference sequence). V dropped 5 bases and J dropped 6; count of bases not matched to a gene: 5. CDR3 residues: CASSPGTGGGEQYF. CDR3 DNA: TGTGCCAGCAGCCCCGGGACAGGGGGCGGCGAGCAGTACTTC.

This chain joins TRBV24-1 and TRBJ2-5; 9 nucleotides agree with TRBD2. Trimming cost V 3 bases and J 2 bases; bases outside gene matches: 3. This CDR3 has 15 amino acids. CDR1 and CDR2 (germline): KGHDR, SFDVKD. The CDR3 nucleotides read TGTGCCACCAGTGATGCGGGGGGGGCGCAAGAGACCCAGTACTTC. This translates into CATSDAGGAQETQYF.

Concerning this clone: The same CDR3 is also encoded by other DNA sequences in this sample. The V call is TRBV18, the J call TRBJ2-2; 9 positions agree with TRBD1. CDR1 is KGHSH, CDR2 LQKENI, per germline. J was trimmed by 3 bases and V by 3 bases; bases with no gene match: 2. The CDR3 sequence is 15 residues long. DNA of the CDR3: TGTGCCAGCTCACCGGGACAGGGATACACCGGGGAGCTGTTTTTT. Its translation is CASSPGQGYTGELFF.

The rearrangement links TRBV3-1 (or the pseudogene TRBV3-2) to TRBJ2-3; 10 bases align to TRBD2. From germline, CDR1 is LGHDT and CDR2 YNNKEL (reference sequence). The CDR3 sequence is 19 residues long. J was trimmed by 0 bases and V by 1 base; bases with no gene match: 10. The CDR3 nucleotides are TGTGCCAGCAGCCAAGGATGGGGGCCTAGCGGGGGTAGCACAGATACGCAGTATTTT. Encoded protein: CASSQGWGPSGGSTDTQYF.

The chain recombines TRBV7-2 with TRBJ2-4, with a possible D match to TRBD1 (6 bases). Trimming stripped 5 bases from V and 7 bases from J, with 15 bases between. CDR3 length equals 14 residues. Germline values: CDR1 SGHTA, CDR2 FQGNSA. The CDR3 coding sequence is TGTGCCAGCAGCCTCCTATTCGGACAGAACATTCAGTACTTC. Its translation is CASSLLFGQNIQYF.

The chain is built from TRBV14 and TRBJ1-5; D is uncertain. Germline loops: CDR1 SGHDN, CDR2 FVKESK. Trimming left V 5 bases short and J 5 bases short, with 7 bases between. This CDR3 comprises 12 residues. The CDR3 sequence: CASSKRDQPQHF. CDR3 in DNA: TGTGCCAGCAGCAAGAGGGATCAGCCCCAGCATTTT.

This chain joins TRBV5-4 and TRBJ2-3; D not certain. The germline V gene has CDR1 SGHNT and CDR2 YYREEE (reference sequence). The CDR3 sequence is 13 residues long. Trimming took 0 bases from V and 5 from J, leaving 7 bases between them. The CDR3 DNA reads TGTGCCAGCAGCTTGGCCCTGCGAGATACGCAGTATTTT. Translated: CASSLALRDTQYF.

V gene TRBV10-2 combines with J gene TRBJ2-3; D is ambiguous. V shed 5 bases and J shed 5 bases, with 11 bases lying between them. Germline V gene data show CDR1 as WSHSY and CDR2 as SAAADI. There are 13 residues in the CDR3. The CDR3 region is CASSLGGLDTQYF. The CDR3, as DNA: TGCGCCAGCAGTTTAGGCGGATTAGATACGCAGTATTTT.

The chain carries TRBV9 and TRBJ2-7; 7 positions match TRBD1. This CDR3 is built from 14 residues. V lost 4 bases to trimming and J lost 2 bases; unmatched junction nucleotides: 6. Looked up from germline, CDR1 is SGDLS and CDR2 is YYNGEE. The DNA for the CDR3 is TGTGCCAGCAGCAAAACCGGGACAGCCTACGAGCAGTACTTC. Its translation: CASSKTGTAYEQYF.

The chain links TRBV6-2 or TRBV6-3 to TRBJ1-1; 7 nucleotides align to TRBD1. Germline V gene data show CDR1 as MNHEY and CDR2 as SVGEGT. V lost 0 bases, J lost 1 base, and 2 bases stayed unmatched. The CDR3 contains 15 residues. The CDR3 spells CASSYSWTGNTEAFF. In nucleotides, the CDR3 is TGTGCCAGCAGTTACTCCTGGACAGGGAACACTGAAGCTTTCTTT.

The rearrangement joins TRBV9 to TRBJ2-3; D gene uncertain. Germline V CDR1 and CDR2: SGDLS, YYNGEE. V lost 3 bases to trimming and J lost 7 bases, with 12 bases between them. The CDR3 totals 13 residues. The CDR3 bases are TGTGCCAGCAGCGCTTACAAACACAATACGCAGTATTTT. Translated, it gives CASSAYKHNTQYF. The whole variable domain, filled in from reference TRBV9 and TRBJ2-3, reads DSGVTQTPKHLITATGQRVTLRCSPRSGDLSVYWYQQSLDQGLQFLIQYYNGEERAKGNILERFSAQQFPDLHSELNLSSLELGDSALYFCASSAYKHNTQYFGPGTRLTVL.

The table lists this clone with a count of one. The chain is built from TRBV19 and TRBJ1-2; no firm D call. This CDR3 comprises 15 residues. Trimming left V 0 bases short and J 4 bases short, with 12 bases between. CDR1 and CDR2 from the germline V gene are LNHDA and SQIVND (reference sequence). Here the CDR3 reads CASSIDTRDLYGYTF. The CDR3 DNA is TGTGCCAGTAGTATAGATACGCGCGATCTCTATGGCTACACCTTC.

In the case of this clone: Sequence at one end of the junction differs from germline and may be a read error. CDR3 nucleotides: TGTGCCAGCAGCGAAGGGACAATCCGCGAGCAGTACTTC. Its protein product is CASSEGTIREQYF. The chain has TRBV6-1 and TRBJ2-7, with D tentatively TRBD1 (6 bases). The CDR3 runs 13 residues. Looked up from germline, CDR1 is MNHNS and CDR2 is SASEGT.

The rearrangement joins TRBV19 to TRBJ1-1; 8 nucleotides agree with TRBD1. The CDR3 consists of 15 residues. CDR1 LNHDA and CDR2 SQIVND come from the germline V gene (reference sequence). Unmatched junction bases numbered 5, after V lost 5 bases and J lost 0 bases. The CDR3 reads CASSLTGAVNTEAFF. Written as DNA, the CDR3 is TGTGCCAGTAGTTTGACAGGGGCGGTGAACACTGAAGCTTTCTTT.

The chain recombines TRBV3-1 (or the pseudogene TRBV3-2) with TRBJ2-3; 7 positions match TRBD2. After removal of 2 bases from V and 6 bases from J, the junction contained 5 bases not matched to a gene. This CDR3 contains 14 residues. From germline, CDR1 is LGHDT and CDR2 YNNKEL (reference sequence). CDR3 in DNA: TGTGCCAGCAGCCAACCGGGGGGATCCGATACGCAGTATTTT. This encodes CASSQPGGSDTQYF.

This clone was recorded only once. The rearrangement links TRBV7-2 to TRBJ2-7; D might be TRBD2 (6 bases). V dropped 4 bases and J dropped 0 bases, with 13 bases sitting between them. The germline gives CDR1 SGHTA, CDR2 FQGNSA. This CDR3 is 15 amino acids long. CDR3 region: CASSSTSRSSYEQYF. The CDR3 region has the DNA TGTGCCAGCAGCTCTACTAGCCGGAGCTCCTACGAGCAGTACTTC.